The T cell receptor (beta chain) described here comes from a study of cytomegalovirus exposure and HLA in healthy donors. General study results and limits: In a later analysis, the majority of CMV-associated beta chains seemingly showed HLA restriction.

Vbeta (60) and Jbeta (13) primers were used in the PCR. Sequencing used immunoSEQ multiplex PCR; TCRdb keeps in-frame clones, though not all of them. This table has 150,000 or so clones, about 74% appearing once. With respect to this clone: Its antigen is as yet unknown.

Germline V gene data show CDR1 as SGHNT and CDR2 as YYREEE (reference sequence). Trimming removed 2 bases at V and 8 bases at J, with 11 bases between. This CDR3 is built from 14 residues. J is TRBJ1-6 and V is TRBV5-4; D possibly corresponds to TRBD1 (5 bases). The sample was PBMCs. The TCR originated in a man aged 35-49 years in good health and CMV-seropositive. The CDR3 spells CASSFRAGDSPLHF. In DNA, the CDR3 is TGTGCCAGCAGCTTTCGGGCGGGGGATTCACCCCTCCACTTT.